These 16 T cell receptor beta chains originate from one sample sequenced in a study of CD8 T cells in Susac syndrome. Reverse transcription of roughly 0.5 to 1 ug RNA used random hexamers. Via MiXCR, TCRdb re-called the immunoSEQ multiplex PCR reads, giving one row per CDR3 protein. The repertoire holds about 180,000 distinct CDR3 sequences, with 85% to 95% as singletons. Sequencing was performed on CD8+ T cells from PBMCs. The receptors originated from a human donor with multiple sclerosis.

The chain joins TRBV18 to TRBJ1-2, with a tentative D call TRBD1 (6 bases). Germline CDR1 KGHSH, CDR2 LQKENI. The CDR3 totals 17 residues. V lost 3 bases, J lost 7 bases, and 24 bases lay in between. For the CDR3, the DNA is TGTGCCAGCTCACCGTGGCCTTTAACGACAGGAGGCTTTGGCTACACCTTC. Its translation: CASSPWPLTTGGFGYTF.

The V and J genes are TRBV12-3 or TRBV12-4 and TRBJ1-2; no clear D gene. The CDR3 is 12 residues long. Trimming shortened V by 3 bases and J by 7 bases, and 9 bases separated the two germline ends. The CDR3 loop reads CASSLGFIGYTF. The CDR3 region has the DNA TGTGCCAGCAGTTTGGGTTTCATTGGCTACACCTTC.

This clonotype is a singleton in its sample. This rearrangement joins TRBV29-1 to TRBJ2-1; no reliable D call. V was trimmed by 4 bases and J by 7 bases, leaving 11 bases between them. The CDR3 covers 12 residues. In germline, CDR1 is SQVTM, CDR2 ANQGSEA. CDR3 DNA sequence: TGCAGCGTTGGGGCCCCGTTGAATGAGCAGTTCTTC. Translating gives CSVGAPLNEQFF.

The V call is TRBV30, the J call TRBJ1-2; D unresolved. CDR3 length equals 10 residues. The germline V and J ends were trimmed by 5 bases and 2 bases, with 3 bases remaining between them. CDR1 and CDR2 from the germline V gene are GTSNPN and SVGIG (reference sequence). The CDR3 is CAWENYGYTF. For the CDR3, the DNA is TGTGCCTGGGAGAACTATGGCTACACCTTC. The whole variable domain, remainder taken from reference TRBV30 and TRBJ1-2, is SQTIHQWPATLVQPVGSPLSLECTVEGTSNPNLYWYRQAAGRGLQLLFYSVGIGQISSEVPQNLSASRPQDRQFILSSKKLLLSDSGFYLCAWENYGYTFGSGTRLTVV.

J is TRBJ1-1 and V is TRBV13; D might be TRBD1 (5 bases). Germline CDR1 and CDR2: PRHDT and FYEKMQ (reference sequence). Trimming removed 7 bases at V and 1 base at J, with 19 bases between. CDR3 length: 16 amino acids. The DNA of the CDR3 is TGTGCCAGCACCCCTCTGGCGGACATCTCGAACACTGAAGCTTTCTTT. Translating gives CASTPLADISNTEAFF.

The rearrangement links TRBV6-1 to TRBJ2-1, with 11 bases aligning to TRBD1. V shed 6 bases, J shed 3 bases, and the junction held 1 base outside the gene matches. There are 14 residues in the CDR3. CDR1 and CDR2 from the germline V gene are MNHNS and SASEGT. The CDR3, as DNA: TGTGCCAGCAGGGACAGGGGGCTCTACAATGAGCAGTTCTTC. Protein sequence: CASRDRGLYNEQFF.

This chain's CDR3 is CASSFCPICEQFF. The CDR3 DNA reads as TGTGCCAGCAGTTTTTGTCCTATTTGCGAGCAGTTCTTC. This chain joins TRBV27 and TRBJ2-1; D is undetermined. In germline, CDR1 is MNHEY, CDR2 SMNVEV (reference sequence). The CDR3 covers 13 residues. Between the trimmed V and J ends, which lost 3 bases and 10 bases, there was a span of 13 bases.

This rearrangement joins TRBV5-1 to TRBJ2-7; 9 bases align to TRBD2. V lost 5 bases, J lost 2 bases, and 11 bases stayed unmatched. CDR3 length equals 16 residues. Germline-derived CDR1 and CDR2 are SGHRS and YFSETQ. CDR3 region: CASRPTGSGGPYEQYF. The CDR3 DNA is TGCGCCAGCAGACCAACAGGTAGCGGGGGCCCCTACGAGCAGTACTTC.

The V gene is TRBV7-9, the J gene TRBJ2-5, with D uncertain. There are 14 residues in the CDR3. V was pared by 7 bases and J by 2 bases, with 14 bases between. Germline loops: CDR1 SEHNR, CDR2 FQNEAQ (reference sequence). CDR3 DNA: TGTGCCAGCACTGGTGGCACCGGGCAAGAGACCCAGTACTTC. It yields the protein CASTGGTGQETQYF.

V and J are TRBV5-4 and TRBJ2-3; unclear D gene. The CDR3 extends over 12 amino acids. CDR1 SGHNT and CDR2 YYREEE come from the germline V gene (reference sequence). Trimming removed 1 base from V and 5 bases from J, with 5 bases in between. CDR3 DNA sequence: TGTGCCAGCAGCTTGATCGGAGATACGCAGTATTTT. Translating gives CASSLIGDTQYF.

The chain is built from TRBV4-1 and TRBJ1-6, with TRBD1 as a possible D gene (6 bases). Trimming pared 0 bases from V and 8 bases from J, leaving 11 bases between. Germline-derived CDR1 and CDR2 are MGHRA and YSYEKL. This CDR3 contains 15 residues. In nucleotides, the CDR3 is TGCGCCAGCAGCCAAGAGACAGGCCTGGATTCACCCCTCCACTTT. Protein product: CASSQETGLDSPLHF.

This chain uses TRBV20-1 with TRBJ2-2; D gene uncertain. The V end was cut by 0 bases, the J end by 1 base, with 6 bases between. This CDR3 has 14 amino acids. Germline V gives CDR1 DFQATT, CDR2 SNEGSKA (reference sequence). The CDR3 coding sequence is TGCAGTGCTAGAGATTCAGGGAACACCGGGGAGCTGTTTTTT. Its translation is CSARDSGNTGELFF.

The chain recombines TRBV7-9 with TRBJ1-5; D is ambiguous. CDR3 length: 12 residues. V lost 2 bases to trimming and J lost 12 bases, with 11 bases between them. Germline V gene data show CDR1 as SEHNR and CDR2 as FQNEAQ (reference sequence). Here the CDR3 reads CASSLSSAHQHF. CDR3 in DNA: TGTGCCAGCAGCTTATCGAGCGCCCACCAGCATTTT.

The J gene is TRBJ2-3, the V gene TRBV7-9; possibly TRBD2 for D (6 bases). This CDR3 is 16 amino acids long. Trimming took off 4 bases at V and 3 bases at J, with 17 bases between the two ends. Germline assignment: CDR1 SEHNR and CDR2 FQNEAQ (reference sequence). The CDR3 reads CASSSNRGYNTDTQYF. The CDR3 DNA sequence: TGTGCCAGCAGCTCAAATCGGGGGTATAATACAGATACGCAGTATTTT.

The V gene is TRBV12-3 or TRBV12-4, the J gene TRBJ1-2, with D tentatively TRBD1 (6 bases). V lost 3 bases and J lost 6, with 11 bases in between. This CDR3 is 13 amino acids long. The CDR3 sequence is CASSFRDTNGYTF. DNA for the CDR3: TGTGCCAGCAGTTTCCGGGACACTAATGGCTACACCTTC.

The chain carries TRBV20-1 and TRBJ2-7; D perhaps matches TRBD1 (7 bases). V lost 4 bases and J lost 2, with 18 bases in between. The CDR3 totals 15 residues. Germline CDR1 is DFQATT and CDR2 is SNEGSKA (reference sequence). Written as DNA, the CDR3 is TGCAGTGCTATAGGTCATGGGGGGACAGCCTACGAGCAGTACTTC. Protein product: CSAIGHGGTAYEQYF.